This TCR beta chain derives from a study of shared clonotypes between healthy human individuals (TCRdb year 2020). General notes on the study: The cohort included three men and two women between 18 and 49 years of age. To estimate repertoire size and how much clonotypes are shared between individuals, the study performed deep sequencing of blood TCR repertoires from a handful of healthy adults. To increase sequencing depth and limit assay-specific biases, different laboratories used diverse techniques to prepare libraries and sequence TCR repertoires. Each donor's leukapheresis produced roughly between about 0.8 and 10 billion PBMCs. Overall study results and their limits: The genetic and exposure-history diversity represented was limited by the small number of donors. Sampling was restricted to blood, and TCR repertoires in tissue are likely to differ from TCR repertoires in blood. Based on pairwise subsampling, the degree of clonotype sharing among donors was expected to be affected by sequencing depth.

TCR CDR3 regions were amplified from genomic DNA by multiplex PCR using the deep immunoSEQ assay. Extracted genomic DNA from each cell subset was distributed evenly across all wells of several immunoSEQ 96-well plates, and each plate was treated as a replicate. Each replicate PCR for unsorted PBMC received approximately 300 ng genomic DNA, equal to 25,000 to 30,000 T cell genomes. Genomic DNA from unsorted PBMC was sequenced over ten immunoSEQ deep assay plates. Purified libraries were quantified with a Qubit 3.0 fluorometer, sized on a Bioanalyzer 2100, and re-quantified with the KAPA Library Quantification kit. A separate single-read 150-cycle Illumina NextSeq 550 flow cell was used to sequence each immunoSEQ 96-well plate. Per the authors' processing: The immunoSEQ output contained only junctional sequences without quality scores, so filtering could not match that applied to full-length reads. To assign V/J genes and CDR3, sequences were annotated against IMGT germline references using PyIR, a Python wrapper for IgBLAST v1.9. Any read was removed if the V/J assignment was weak (E-value above 1e-6), the CDR3 was missing, or the read contained stop codons, out-of-frame junctions, or ambiguous translated residues. V3J clonotypes were defined as sequences sharing the same inferred V gene, J gene, and CDR3 amino acid sequence. The percentage overlap between two repertoires was calculated by dividing the number of shared unique clonotypes by the size of the smaller repertoire. Three approaches were used to assess repertoire richness: RTK rarefaction, the Chao1 estimator, and Recon v2.1 estimates of unobserved clonotypes. TCRdb stores this immuneACCESS table with in-frame sequences only. Part of the clones is absent; in the studies checked, under half of the shortfall reflects unresolved V genes, and no reason is known for the rest. The DNA was the basis for D and trimming; V, J and clone size are from that table. The sample records about 490,000 clones, around 80% of which are singletons. The top ten clones comprise about an eighth of the sample.

The donors were healthy, HIV-negative adults with no recently reported acute infections or vaccinations. All donors were Caucasian adults living in Nashville, Tennessee, USA. For unsorted samples, 75 million to 90 million PBMCs were counted, and genomic DNA was extracted using the QIAamp DNA Blood Mini kit. After blood collection by leukapheresis, PBMCs were isolated using Ficoll-Histopaque density gradient centrifugation and then cryopreserved in the vapor phase of liquid nitrogen. From the cysteine up to the phenylalanine, the CDR3 has a length of 14 residues. Only the CDR3 DNA stays, 42 bases, in frame from base 1. Taken from the germline V gene, the CDR1 and CDR2 loops are WSHSY and SAAADI. For this chain, trimming is 6 bases at the V end and 0 bases at the J end, and the number of junction bases without a gene match is 3. On this clone itself: The antigen it binds to is not known. Per-base quality was not reported, and no clone a single base away is much larger than it.

The rearranged chain carries TRBV10-2 and TRBJ1-1; 8 central bases correspond to TRBD1. The origin of this receptor is a woman between 40 and 50 years old in good health. Some clones in this sample may be carry-over from other donors' samples. The specimen sequenced was PBMCs. The DNA sequence follows: TGCGCCAGCAGAACAGGGGGAATGAACACTGAAGCTTTCTTT. It is translated as CASRTGGMNTEAFF.